Given below is one T cell receptor beta chain in context. The sample belongs to a study of blood T cell repertoires in COVID-19. The wider study: Samples taken during acute and convalescent COVID-19 were collected in the United States, Italy and Spain. PBMCs, B-cell-depleted T cells, or T cells provided the cDNA or gDNA that made up the material.

Germline V gives CDR1 MNHEY, CDR2 SVGAGI. The CDR3 has 16 residues. Trimming left V 0 bases short and J 1 base short, with 13 bases between. Original processing notes: It was from reference gene primer amplification that nucleated cell counts were estimated. Using immunoSEQ multiplex PCR, the repertoire was profiled, and TCRdb retains in-frame clones only, with some absent. The D gene and trimming were derived from the DNA, and the V and J assignments and clone size from that table. The top ten hold approximately 12% of the sample, which has 95,000 to 100,000 clones, over 70% seen once. The origin of this receptor is a woman of 80 years or more with acute or convalescent COVID-19. The source material was peripheral blood. The gene calls are TRBV6-5 and TRBJ2-7, with a weak D call TRBD2 (6 bases). CDR3 nucleotide sequence: TGTGCCAGCAGTTACTCATGGGGGGTGAGTTCCTACGAGCAGTACTTC. It translates to CASSYSWGVSSYEQYF.